Shown below are 7 T cell receptor beta chains from a single sample sequenced in a study of OX40 agonist ivuxolimab in advanced cancers. Measured with immunoSEQ multiplex PCR; TCRdb has only the in-frame clones, and not every one. The sample has 45,000 to 60,000 clones, almost 90% seen once; the top ten hold roughly 7.8%. This material consisted of CD4+ or CD8+ T cells sorted from blood, taken in a trial of the OX40 agonist ivuxolimab. The origin of the receptors is an adult with an advanced solid tumor such as melanoma, head and neck, liver or kidney cancer.

CDR3 DNA: TGTGCCTGGGGACTAGCGGGACTCACCACAGATACGCAGTATTTT. This gives the protein CAWGLAGLTTDTQYF. The V gene is TRBV30, the J gene TRBJ2-3; the match to TRBD2 covers 12 bases. J lost 2 bases, V lost 5 bases, and 5 bases had no gene match. CDR3 length: 15 residues. Germline V lookup: CDR1 GTSNPN, CDR2 SVGIG (reference sequence).

This chain connects TRBV11-2 to TRBJ1-5; D gene uncertain. V was shortened by 0 bases and J by 11 bases, with 11 bases between the two germline ends. This CDR3 spans 13 amino acids. The germline V gene has CDR1 SGHAT and CDR2 FQNNGV. The CDR3 here is CASSLDYGAAQHF. CDR3 DNA sequence: TGTGCCAGCAGCTTAGATTACGGAGCAGCCCAGCATTTT.

Note on this clone: An end of the junction differs from the germline gene, which may be a read error. V is TRBV6-1 and J is TRBJ2-5, with TRBD1 as a possible D gene (6 bases). Germline V gene data show CDR1 as MNHNS and CDR2 as SASEGT. The CDR3 runs 15 residues. CDR3 in DNA: TGTGCCAGCAGTAAAGCAGGGGCGGGTGGAGAGACCCAGTACTTC. The encoded protein is CASSKAGAGGETQYF.

The genes are TRBV19 and TRBJ2-1; TRBD2 might be the D (6 bases). Trimming removed 9 bases at V and 0 bases at J, with 6 bases between. Germline V lookup: CDR1 LNHDA, CDR2 SQIVND (reference sequence). The CDR3 extends over 12 amino acids. This CDR3 is CASGSSYNEQFF. The CDR3, as DNA: TGTGCCAGCGGGAGCTCCTACAATGAGCAGTTCTTC.

The J gene is TRBJ2-2, the V gene TRBV19; 13 positions match TRBD2. V trimming: 6 bases; J trimming: 1 base; junction bases outside the gene matches: 2. The V gene's germline CDR1 is LNHDA and CDR2 SQIVND (reference sequence). This CDR3 spans 16 amino acids. The CDR3 spells CASRLAGGRNTGELFF. CDR3 DNA: TGTGCCAGTAGACTAGCGGGAGGGCGGAACACCGGGGAGCTGTTTTTT.

This clone was counted a single time. The chain combines TRBV5-8 with TRBJ1-4; weak D call: TRBD1 (5 bases). Germline CDR1 is SGHTS and CDR2 is YDEGEE. This CDR3 is built from 15 residues. V lost 2 bases and J lost 4, with 12 bases in between. CDR3 in amino acids: CASSLAGSRNEKLFF. DNA of the CDR3: TGTGCCAGCAGCTTAGCAGGGTCGCGTAATGAAAAACTGTTTTTT.

The chain has TRBV5-4 and TRBJ2-3; D perhaps matches TRBD2 (6 bases). Germline CDR1 reads SGHNT; CDR2 reads YYREEE (reference sequence). The ends were cut back, 4 bases at V and 5 bases at J, with 14 bases in the middle. This CDR3 is 14 amino acids long. The CDR3 here is CASSGGTTVDTQYF. CDR3 in DNA: TGTGCCAGCAGCGGCGGGACCACGGTAGATACGCAGTATTTT.